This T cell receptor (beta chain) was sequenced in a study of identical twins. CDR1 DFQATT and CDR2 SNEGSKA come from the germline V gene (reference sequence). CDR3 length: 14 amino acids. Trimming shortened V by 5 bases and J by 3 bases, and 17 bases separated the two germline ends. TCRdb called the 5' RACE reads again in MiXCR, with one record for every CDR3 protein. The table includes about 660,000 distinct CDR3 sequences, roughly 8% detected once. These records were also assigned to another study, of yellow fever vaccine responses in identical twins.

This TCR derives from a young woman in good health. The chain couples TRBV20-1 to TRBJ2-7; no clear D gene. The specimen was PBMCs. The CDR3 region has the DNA TGCAGTGCTTGGTTCGCCTTGGGGTACTACGAGCAGTACTTC. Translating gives CSAWFALGYYEQYF.